Sequencing of this T cell receptor beta chain was carried out in a study of regulatory dendritic cells for organ transplantation. Study-level points and caveats: Of resting T cell subsets, memory CD8+ had the most alloreactive clonotypes.

This CDR3 spans 13 amino acids. Trimming pared 8 bases from V and 5 bases from J, leaving 16 bases between. CDR1 MNHEY and CDR2 SMNVEV come from the germline V gene (reference sequence). TCRdb's copy holds only in-frame clones and misses some; the assay was immunoSEQ multiplex PCR. The data hold about 38,000 clones, with about 90% observed a single time. On this clone: Antigen: not known.

FACS sorted CD4+ or CD8+ T cells into CD45RA+ naive and CD45RO+ memory. The chain uses TRBV27 and TRBJ2-7; D tentatively reads TRBD1 or TRBD2 (7 bases each). This TCR derives from a human donor in good health. What was sequenced was naive CD8+ T cells from blood. Specified subset: CD45RA+ naive T cells. CDR3 coding DNA: TGTGCCAGCCGTGGACTAGGGGGCCACGAGCAGTACTTC. This sequence encodes CASRGLGGHEQYF.